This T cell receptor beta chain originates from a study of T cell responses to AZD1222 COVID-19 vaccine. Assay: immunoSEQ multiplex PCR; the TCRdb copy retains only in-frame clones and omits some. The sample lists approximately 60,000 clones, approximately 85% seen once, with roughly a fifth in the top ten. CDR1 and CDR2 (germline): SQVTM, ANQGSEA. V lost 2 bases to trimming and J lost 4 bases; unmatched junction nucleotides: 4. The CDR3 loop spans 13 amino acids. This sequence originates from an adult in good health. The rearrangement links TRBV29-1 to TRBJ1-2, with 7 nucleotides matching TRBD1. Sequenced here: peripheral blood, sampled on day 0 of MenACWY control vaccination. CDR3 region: CSVEKTGSYGYTF. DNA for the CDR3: TGCAGCGTTGAAAAGACAGGGAGCTATGGCTACACCTTC.